This T cell receptor beta chain comes out of a study of blood T cell repertoires in COVID-19. This CDR3 comprises 17 residues. TCRdb's table, derived via immunoSEQ multiplex PCR, lists solely in-frame clones and lacks some. This sample carries more than 60,000 clones, 65% to 85% of them seen once, and the ten largest clones take 3.5%. This chain joins TRBV12-1 and TRBJ2-5; the table gives TRBD2 as D, unverified against the DNA. TRBV12-1 has pseudogene status. Input material: peripheral blood. This receptor was taken from a man between 50 and 59 years old with acute or convalescent COVID-19. In nucleotides, the CDR3 is TGTGCCAGCAGCTTTTGTAGCGGGAGGGCCTCGGCGGAGACCCAGTACTTC. Translated: CASSFCSGRASAETQYF.